This TCR beta chain was identified in a study of blood T cell repertoires in COVID-19. Turning to the study itself: T cells, B-cell-depleted T cells, or PBMCs supplied cDNA or gDNA.

The CDR3 is 15 amino acids. The V gene lost 1 base and the J gene lost 9 bases, with 16 bases spanning the gap. Germline values: CDR1 LNHDA, CDR2 SQIVND (reference sequence). In the authors' workflow: Researchers report that nucleated cell counts were estimated from reference gene primer amplification. Measured with immunoSEQ multiplex PCR; TCRdb has only the in-frame clones, and not every one. That table gives V, J and clone size, and the DNA gave D and trimming. The repertoire holds some 320,000 clones, with around 88% as singletons. The chain combines TRBV19 with TRBJ2-1; a weak D match, TRBD2 (6 bases). The receptor was derived from a woman aged 25 to 39 who had recovered from COVID-19. Sequencing was carried out using peripheral blood. CDR3 DNA: TGTGCCAGTAGTATAGGGGTGGTAGCGGAAGGTGAGCAGTTCTTC. It yields the protein CASSIGVVAEGEQFF.